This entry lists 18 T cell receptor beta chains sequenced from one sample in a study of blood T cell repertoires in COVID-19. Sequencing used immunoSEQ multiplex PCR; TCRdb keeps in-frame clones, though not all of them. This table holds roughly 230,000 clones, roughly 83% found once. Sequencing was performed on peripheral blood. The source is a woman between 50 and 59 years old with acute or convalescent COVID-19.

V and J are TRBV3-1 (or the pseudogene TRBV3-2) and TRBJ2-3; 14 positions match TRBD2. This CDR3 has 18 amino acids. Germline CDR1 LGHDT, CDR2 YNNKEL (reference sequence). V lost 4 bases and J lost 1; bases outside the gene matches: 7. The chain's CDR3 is CASSPRLAGGLGTDTQYF. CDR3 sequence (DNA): TGTGCCAGCAGCCCGAGACTAGCGGGGGGGCTCGGCACAGATACGCAGTATTTT.

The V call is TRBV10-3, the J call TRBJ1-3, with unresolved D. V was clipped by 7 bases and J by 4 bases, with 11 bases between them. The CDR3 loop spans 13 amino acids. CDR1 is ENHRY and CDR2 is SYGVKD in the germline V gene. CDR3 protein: CAIKTGKGNTIYF. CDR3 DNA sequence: TGTGCCATCAAGACGGGGAAAGGAAACACCATATATTTT.

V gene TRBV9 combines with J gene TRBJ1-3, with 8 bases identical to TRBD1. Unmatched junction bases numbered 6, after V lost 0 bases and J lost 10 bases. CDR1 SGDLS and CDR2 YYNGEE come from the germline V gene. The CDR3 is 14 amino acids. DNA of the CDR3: TGTGCCAGCAGCGTAGGGACAGGGAGCAATACCATATATTTT. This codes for CASSVGTGSNTIYF.

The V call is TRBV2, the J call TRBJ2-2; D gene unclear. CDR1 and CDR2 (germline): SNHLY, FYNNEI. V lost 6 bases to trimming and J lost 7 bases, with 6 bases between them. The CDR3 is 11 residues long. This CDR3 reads CASREIGELFF. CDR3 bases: TGTGCCAGCAGAGAGATCGGGGAGCTGTTTTTT.

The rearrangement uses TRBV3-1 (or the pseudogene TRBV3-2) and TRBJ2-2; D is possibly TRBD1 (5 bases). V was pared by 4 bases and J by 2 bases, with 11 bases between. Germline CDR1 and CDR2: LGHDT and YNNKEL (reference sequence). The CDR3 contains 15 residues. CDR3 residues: CASSPPRTNTGELFF. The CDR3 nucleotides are TGTGCCAGCAGCCCTCCGAGGACAAACACCGGGGAGCTGTTTTTT.

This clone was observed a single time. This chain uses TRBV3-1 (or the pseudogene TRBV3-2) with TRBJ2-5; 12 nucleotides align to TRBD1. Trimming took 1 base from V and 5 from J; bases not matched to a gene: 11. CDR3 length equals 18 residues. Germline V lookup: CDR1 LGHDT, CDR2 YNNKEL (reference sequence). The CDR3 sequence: CASSQGRGGTGGRETQYF. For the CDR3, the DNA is TGTGCCAGCAGCCAAGGCAGAGGCGGGACAGGGGGCCGGGAGACCCAGTACTTC.

CDR3 nucleotides: TGTGCCAGCAGCATACAGGGGGCTAGCAATCAGCCCCAGCATTTT. It translates to CASSIQGASNQPQHF. The gene calls are TRBV7-2 and TRBJ1-5, with 9 bases identical to TRBD1. CDR1 is SGHTA and CDR2 is FQGNSA in the germline V gene. CDR3 size: 15 residues. V trimming: 5 bases; J trimming: 0 bases; junction bases outside the gene matches: 2.

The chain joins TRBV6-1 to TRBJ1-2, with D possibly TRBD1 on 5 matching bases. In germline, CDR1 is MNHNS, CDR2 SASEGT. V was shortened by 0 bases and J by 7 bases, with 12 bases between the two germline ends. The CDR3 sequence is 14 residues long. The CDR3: CASSEAGAAGGYTF. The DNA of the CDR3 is TGTGCCAGCAGTGAAGCAGGGGCAGCAGGTGGCTACACCTTC.

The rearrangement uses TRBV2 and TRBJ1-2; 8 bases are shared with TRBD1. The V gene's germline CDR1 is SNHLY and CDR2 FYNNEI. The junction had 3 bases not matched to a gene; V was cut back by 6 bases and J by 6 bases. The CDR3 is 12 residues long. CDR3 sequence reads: CASRTGGDGYTF. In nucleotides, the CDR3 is TGTGCCAGCAGAACAGGGGGGGATGGCTACACCTTC.

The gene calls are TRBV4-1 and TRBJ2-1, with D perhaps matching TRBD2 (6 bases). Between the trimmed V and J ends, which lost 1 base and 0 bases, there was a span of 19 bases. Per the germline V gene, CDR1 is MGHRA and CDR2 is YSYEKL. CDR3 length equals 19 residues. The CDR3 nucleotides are TGCGCCAGCAGCCAAGGGACCCTCTCTAGCGCCAGCTCCTACAATGAGCAGTTCTTC. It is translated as CASSQGTLSSASSYNEQFF.

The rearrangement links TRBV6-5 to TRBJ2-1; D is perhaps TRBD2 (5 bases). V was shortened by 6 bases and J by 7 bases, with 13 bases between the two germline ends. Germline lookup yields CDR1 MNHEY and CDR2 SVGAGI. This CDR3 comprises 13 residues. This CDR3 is CASRASSGNEQFF. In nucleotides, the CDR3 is TGTGCCAGCAGAGCTTCTTCGGGAAATGAGCAGTTCTTC.

In DNA form, the CDR3 reads TGTGCCAGCAGCTTGGACCCCCCTAGCGGGGGGGTCAATGAGCAGTTCTTC. It yields the protein CASSLDPPSGGVNEQFF. V usage is TRBV5-4 and J usage is TRBJ2-1; 12 positions match TRBD2. The J segment lost 6 bases and the V segment lost 0 bases, leaving 7 bases of the junction unmatched. Germline CDR1 reads SGHNT; CDR2 reads YYREEE (reference sequence). This CDR3 region has 17 residues.

DNA for the CDR3: TGTGCCAGCAGCACCGGGACAGGATTCATTGGAAACACCATATATTTT. Its translation: CASSTGTGFIGNTIYF. The chain combines TRBV7-9 with TRBJ1-3; 8 bases align to TRBD1. CDR1 is SEHNR and CDR2 is FQNEAQ in the germline V gene (reference sequence). The CDR3 sequence is 16 residues long. Losses at the gene ends were 5 bases for V and 3 bases for J; bases not matched to a gene: 9.

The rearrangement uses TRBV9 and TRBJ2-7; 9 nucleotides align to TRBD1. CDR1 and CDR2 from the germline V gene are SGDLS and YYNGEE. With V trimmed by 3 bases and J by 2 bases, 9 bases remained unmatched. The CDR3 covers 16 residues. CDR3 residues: CASSEAAGTGPYEQYF. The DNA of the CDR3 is TGTGCCAGCAGCGAGGCGGCCGGGACAGGGCCCTACGAGCAGTACTTC. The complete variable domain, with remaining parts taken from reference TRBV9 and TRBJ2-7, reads DSGVTQTPKHLITATGQRVTLRCSPRSGDLSVYWYQQSLDQGLQFLIQYYNGEERAKGNILERFSAQQFPDLHSELNLSSLELGDSALYFCASSEAAGTGPYEQYFGPGTRLTVT.

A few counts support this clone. In DNA form, the CDR3 reads TGTGCCAGTAGTATAGTCCGGAGCCGCTATAGCAATCAGCCCCAGCATTTT. The encoded protein is CASSIVRSRYSNQPQHF. The chain recombines TRBV19 with TRBJ1-5; D remains ambiguous. The CDR3 loop spans 17 amino acids. Trimming stripped 1 base from V and 0 bases from J, with 13 bases between. CDR1 is LNHDA, CDR2 SQIVND, per germline (reference sequence).

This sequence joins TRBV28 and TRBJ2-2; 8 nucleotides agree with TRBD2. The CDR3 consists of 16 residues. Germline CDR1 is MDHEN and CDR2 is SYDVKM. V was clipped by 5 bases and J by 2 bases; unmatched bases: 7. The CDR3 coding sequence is TGTGCCAGCAGTCAAACTAGCGGTCTAAACACCGGGGAGCTGTTTTTT. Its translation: CASSQTSGLNTGELFF.

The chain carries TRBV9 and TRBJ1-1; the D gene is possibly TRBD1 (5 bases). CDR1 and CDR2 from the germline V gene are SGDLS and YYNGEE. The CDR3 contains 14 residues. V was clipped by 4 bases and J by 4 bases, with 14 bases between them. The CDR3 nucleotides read TGTGCCAGCAGCCCCCCGGGAGGGGTCACTGAAGCTTTCTTT. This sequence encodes CASSPPGGVTEAFF.

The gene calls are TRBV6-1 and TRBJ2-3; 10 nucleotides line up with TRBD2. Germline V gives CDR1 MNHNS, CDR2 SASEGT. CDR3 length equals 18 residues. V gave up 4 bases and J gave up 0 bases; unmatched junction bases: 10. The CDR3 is CASSVTGTSATSTDTQYF. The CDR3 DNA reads TGTGCCAGCAGTGTAACCGGGACTAGCGCGACTAGCACAGATACGCAGTATTTT.